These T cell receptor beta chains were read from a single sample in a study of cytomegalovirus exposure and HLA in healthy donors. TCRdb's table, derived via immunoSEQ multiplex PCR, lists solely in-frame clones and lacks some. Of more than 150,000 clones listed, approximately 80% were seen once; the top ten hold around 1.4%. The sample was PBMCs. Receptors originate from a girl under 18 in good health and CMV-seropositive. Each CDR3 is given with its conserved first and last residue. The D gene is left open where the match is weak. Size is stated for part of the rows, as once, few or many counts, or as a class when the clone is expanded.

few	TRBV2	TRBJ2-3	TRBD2	CASSVQGSGLAFTDTQYF	TGTGCCAGCAGTGTGCAGGGGAGCGGACTAGCGTTCACAGATACGCAGTATTTT
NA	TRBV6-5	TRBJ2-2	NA	CASSYGWRPNTGELFF	TGTGCCAGCAGTTACGGGTGGAGACCAAACACCGGGGAGCTGTTTTTT
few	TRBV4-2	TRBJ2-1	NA	CASSQGRSYNEQFF	TGTGCCAGCAGCCAGGGGAGGAGCTACAATGAGCAGTTCTTC
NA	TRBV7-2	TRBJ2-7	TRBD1	CASSQAVTGGRYEQYF	TGTGCCAGCAGCCAAGCGGTCACAGGGGGCAGGTACGAGCAGTACTTC
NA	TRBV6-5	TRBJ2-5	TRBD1	CASSSGQGTQTQYF	TGTGCCAGCAGTTCCGGACAGGGGACTCAGACCCAGTACTTC
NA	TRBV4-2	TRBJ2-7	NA	CASSQNTAGTYEQYF	TGTGCCAGCAGCCAAAATACGGCGGGGACCTACGAGCAGTACTTC
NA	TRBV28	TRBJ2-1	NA	CASSFPSVRNEQFF	TGTGCCAGCAGTTTCCCCTCCGTGAGGAATGAGCAGTTCTTC
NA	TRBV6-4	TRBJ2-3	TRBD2	CASSDAGGPTDTQYF	TGTGCCAGCAGTGACGCGGGAGGGCCCACAGATACGCAGTATTTT
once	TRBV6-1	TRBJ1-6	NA	CASSWGSEGNSPLHF	TGTGCCAGCAGTTGGGGAAGCGAGGGTAATTCACCCCTCCACTTT
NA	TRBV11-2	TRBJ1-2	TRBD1	CASSLATGIGYTF	TGTGCCAGCAGCTTAGCGACAGGGATAGGCTACACCTTC
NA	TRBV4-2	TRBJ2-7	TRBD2	CASSRVGLAGEYEQYF	TGTGCCAGCAGCCGGGTGGGACTAGCGGGAGAGTACGAGCAGTACTTC
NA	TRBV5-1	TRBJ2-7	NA	CASSVAGLSYEQYF	TGCGCCAGCAGCGTCGCGGGACTTTCCTACGAGCAGTACTTC
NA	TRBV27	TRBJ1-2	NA	CASSSYLRAHGYTF	TGTGCCAGCAGTTCCTATCTCCGTGCGCATGGCTACACCTTC
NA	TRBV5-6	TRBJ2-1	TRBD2	CASSSFRGTSGRLLNEQFF	TGTGCCAGCAGCTCCTTTAGGGGGACTAGCGGGAGGTTACTCAATGAGCAGTTCTTC
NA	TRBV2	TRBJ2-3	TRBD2	CASSEVIAGLYTQYF	TGTGCCAGCAGTGAAGTAATAGCGGGACTATATACGCAGTATTTT
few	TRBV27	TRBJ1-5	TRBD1	CASSFQGVNQPQHF	TGTGCCAGCAGTTTTCAGGGGGTCAATCAGCCCCAGCATTTT
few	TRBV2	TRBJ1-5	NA	CASSESQYSNQPQHF	TGTGCCAGCAGTGAATCCCAGTATAGCAATCAGCCCCAGCATTTT
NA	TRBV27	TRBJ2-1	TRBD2	CASSSSDWDWGGSSFYNEQFF	TGTGCCAGCAGTTCCAGTGATTGGGACTGGGGGGGATCAAGTTTCTACAATGAGCAGTTCTTC
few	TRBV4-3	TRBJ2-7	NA	CASSQDQAGASYEQYF	TGCGCCAGCAGCCAAGATCAGGCAGGGGCATCCTACGAGCAGTACTTC
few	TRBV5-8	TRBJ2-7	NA	CASSRRWTSGVSYEQYF	TGTGCCAGCAGCCGGCGGTGGACGAGCGGAGTTTCCTACGAGCAGTACTTC
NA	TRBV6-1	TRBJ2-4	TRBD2	CASRDQTSNKNIQYF	TGTGCCAGCAGAGACCAGACTAGCAACAAAAACATTCAGTACTTC
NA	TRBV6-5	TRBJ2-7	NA	CASSYSNGPGALEQYF	TGTGCCAGCAGTTACTCGAATGGTCCTGGGGCCCTCGAGCAGTACTTC
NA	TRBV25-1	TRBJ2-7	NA	CASSTDSLYEQYF	TGTGCCAGCAGTACGGACAGTCTTTACGAGCAGTACTTC
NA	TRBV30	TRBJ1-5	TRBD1	CAWSSDRGPYSNQPQHF	TGTGCCTGGAGTTCCGACAGGGGACCCTATAGCAATCAGCCCCAGCATTTT
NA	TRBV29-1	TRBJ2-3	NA	CSVTDREWVTDTQYF	TGCAGCGTTACCGACCGGGAGTGGGTCACAGATACGCAGTATTTT